The clone carrying this TCR beta chain was observed a single time. The target antigen is unknown. The V gene lost 7 bases and the J gene lost 0 bases, with 13 bases spanning the gap. The germline V gene has CDR1 SSHAT and CDR2 FNYEAQ (reference sequence). CDR3 length: 14 residues. The study ran its PCR with 60 Vbeta and 13 Jbeta primers. TCRdb's copy holds only in-frame clones and misses some; the assay was immunoSEQ multiplex PCR. The table shows about 190,000 clones, with roughly 87% occurring only once. This specimen comes from a study of cytomegalovirus exposure and HLA in healthy donors. Study-level findings and limits: Later analysis identified several of the most significant clusters that appeared linked to common viral pathogens. TCR beta sequences reportedly predicted the HLA-A and HLA-B alleles of most subjects accurately. Cytomegalovirus-associated status was assigned to approximately 160 TCR beta chains. Many donors carried some public TCRs, although rarity characterized most TCR sequences.

The sequenced material came from PBMCs. The clonotype originates from a boy between 2 and 15 years old in good health and CMV-seronegative. The rearrangement joins TRBV7-7 to TRBJ2-7; D is perhaps TRBD2 (5 bases). The CDR3 sequence: CASMYGGFSYEQYF. The CDR3 bases are TGTGCCAGCATGTACGGCGGGTTCTCCTACGAGCAGTACTTC.